This is a list of T cell receptor beta chains from one sample in a study of cytomegalovirus exposure and HLA in healthy donors. Clones were sequenced by immunoSEQ multiplex PCR, and TCRdb holds only the in-frame ones, with some missing. The table records around 200,000 clones, roughly 76% of them present only once. What was sequenced was PBMCs. These receptors originate from a man aged 40-49 years in good health and CMV-seropositive. Both conserved end residues are part of each CDR3. The order of the fields is clone size, V gene, J gene, CDR3 protein. The size entry is marked missing in some rows and otherwise reads once, few, many or a size class.

once	TRBV7-2	TRBJ2-7	CASSLLRRPYEQYF
NA	TRBV9	TRBJ1-3	CASSATRDRGSGGNTIYF
NA	TRBV2	TRBJ1-4	CASTRAGINEKLFF
NA	TRBV7-6	TRBJ2-1	CASSLSLAGETGHNEQFF
NA	TRBV7-3	TRBJ1-6	CASSLQGQGNSPLHF
once	TRBV28	TRBJ2-7	CASKLDRGRYEQYF
NA	TRBV2	TRBJ2-7	CASRRDSSYEQYF
NA	TRBV7-9	TRBJ1-3	CSSSEAGNTIYF
NA	TRBV6-5	TRBJ2-7	CASSREPGLAGEQYF
NA	TRBV5-1	TRBJ2-1	CASSIDTRSYNEQFF
NA	TRBV18	TRBJ1-3	CASSPRAGDSSGNTIYF
NA	TRBV28	TRBJ1-6	CASRTQGVVSPLHF